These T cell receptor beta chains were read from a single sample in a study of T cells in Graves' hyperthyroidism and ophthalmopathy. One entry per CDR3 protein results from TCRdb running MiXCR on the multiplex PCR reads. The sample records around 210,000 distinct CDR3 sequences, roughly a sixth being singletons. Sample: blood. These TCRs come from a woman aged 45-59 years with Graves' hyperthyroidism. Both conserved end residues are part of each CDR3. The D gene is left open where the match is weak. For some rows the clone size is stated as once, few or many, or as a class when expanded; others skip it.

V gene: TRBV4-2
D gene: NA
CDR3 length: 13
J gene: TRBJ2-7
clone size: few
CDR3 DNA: TGTGCCAGCAGCCACTGGACTGACCGCGAGCAGTACTTC
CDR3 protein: CASSHWTDREQYF

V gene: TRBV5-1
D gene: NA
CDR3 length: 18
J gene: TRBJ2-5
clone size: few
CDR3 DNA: TGCGCCAGCAGCTTGGATCGTGCAGGGTTGAGGGTAGGAGAGACCCAGTACTTC
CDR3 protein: CASSLDRAGLRVGETQYF

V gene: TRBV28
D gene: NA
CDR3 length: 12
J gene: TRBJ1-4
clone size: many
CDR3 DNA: TGTGCCAGCAGTTCAACTAATGAAAAACTGTTTTTT
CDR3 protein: CASSSTNEKLFF

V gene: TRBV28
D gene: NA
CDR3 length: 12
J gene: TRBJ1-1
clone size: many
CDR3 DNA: TGTGCCAGCAGTTTATATAACACTGAAGCTTTCTTT
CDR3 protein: CASSLYNTEAFF

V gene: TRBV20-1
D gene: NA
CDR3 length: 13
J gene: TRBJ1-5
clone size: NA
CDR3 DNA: TGCAGTGCTGGCGGGCGTCGCGATCAGCCCCAGCATTTT
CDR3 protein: CSAGGRRDQPQHF

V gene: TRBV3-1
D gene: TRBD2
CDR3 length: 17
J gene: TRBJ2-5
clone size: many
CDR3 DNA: TGTGCCAGCAGCCAAGGGTTAGCGGGAGGGCCACTAGAGACCCAGTACTTC
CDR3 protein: CASSQGLAGGPLETQYF

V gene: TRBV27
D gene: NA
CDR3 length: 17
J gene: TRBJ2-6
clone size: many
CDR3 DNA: TGTGCCAGCAGTACCTACAGCGAAGTCTCTGGGGCCAACGTCCTGACTTTC
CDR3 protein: CASSTYSEVSGANVLTF

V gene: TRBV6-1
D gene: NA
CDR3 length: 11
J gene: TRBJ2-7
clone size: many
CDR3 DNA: TGTGCCAGCAGTCGTGGGTACGAGCAGTACTTC
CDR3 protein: CASSRGYEQYF

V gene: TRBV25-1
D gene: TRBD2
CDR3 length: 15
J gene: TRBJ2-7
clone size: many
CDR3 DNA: TGTGCCAGCAGTTTTGACGGGAGGAGCTCCTACGAGCAGTACTTC
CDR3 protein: CASSFDGRSSYEQYF

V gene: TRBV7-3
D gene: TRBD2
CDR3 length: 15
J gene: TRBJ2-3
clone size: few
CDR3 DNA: TGTGCCAGCAGCTTACCCGGGACTAGTACGGATACGCAGTATTTT
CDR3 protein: CASSLPGTSTDTQYF

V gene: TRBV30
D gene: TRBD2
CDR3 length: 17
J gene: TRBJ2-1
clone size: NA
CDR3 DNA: TGTGCCTCAACCGGGACTAGCGGGAGGGAGACCTACAATGAGCAGTTCTTC
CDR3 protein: CASTGTSGRETYNEQFF

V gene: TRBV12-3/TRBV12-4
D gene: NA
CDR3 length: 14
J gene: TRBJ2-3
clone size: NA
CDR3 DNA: TGTGCCAGCAGACCCGGGACTAGCACAGATACGCAGTATTTT
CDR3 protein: CASRPGTSTDTQYF

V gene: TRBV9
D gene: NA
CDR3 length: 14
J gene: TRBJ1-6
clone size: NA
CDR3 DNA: TGTGCCAGCAGCGGGGGGCATCTAGGCTCACCCCTCCACTTT
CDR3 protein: CASSGGHLGSPLHF

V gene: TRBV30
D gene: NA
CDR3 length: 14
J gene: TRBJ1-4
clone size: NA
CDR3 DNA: TGTGCCTGGAATCGGGGGGCATCTAATGAAAAACTGTTTTTT
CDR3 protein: CAWNRGASNEKLFF

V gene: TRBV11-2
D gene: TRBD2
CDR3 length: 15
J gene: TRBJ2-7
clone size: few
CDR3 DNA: TGTGCCAGCAGCTACAGGTTAGCGGGAACCTACGAGCAGTACTTC
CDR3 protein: CASSYRLAGTYEQYF

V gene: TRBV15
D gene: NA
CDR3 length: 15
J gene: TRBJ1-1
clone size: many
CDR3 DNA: TGTGCCACCAGCAGAGATGGAGGACAATTTTCTGAAGCTTTCTTT
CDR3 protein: CATSRDGGQFSEAFF

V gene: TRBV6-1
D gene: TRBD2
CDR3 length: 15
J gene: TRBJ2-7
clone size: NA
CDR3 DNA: TGTGCCAGCACCTCCGGGACTAGCGGAACCTACGAGCAGTACTTC
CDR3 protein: CASTSGTSGTYEQYF

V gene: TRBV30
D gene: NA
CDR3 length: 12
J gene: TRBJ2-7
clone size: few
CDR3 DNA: TGTGCCTGGAATGAGGGGCCTTACGAGCAGTACTTC
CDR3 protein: CAWNEGPYEQYF

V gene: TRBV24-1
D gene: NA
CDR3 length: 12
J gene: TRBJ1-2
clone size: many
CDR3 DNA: TGTGCCACCAGTGATCCTGGACAGCGCTACACCTTC
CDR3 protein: CATSDPGQRYTF

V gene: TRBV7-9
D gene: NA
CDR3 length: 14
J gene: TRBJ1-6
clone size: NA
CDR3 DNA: TGTGCCAGCAGCCGACGACAGGAGAATTCACCCCTCCACTTT
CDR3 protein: CASSRRQENSPLHF

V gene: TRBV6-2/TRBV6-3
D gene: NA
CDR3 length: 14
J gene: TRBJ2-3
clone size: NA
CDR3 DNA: TGTGCCAGCAGTGTCTTCTTCGGGGAAGATACGCAGTATTTT
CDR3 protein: CASSVFFGEDTQYF

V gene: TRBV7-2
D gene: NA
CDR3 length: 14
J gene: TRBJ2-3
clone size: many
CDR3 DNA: TGTGCCAGCAGCTCCGGACAGATCACAGATACGCAGTATTTT
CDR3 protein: CASSSGQITDTQYF

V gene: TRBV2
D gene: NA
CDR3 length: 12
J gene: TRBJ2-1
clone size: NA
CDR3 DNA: TGTGCCAGCAGTCCCGCCGTCGGGGAGCAGTTCTTC
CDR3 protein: CASSPAVGEQFF

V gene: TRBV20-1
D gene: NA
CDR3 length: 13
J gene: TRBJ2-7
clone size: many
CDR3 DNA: TGCAGTGCCTTAGCGGTAACCTCCTACGAGCAGTACTTC
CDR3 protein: CSALAVTSYEQYF

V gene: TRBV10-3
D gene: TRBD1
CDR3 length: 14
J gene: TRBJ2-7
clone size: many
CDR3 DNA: TGTGCCATCAGTGAGGGGGGACAGCTCTACGAGCAGTACTTC
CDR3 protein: CAISEGGQLYEQYF

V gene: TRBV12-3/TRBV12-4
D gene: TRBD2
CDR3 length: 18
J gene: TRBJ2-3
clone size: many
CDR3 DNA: TGTGCCAGCAGTCCCAGGACTAGCGGGAGGGCGTACACAGATACGCAGTATTTT
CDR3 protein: CASSPRTSGRAYTDTQYF

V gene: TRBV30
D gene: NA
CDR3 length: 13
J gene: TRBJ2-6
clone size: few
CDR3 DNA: TGTGCCTGGAGTTTGTTTGGGGCCAACGTCCTGACTTTC
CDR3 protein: CAWSLFGANVLTF

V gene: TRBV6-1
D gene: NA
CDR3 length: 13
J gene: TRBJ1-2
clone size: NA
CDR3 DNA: TGTGCCAGCAGTGAAACACGGAGCTATGGCTACACCTTC
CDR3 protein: CASSETRSYGYTF